This T cell receptor (beta chain) derives from a study of T cell changes during pregnancy in multiple sclerosis. The V gene's germline CDR1 is LNHDA and CDR2 SQIVND (reference sequence). The germline V and J ends were trimmed by 2 bases and 0 bases, with 8 bases remaining between them. The CDR3 has 15 amino acids. Libraries were prepared by immunoSEQ multiplex PCR; TCRdb keeps only in-frame clonotypes and omits some of them. Of about 86,000 clones in the sample, approximately 90% were seen once. The sequence was collected from a female donor in good health, enrolled as a control in a pregnancy study. The chain joins TRBV19 to TRBJ2-1; D is ambiguous. The sequencing here drew on peripheral blood, taken in the first trimester of pregnancy. The CDR3 here is CASSISRSSYNEQFF. In DNA, the CDR3 is TGTGCCAGTAGTATAAGTCGGAGCTCCTACAATGAGCAGTTCTTC.